A single sample is the source of the 32 T cell receptor beta chains below, sequenced in a study of cytomegalovirus exposure and HLA in healthy donors. In the PCR, 60 Vbeta and 13 Jbeta primers were used. Profiling relied on immunoSEQ multiplex PCR, and the TCRdb table lists in-frame clones only, not all of them. Of around 300,000 clones in the sample, around 66% were seen once. The specimen sequenced was PBMCs. The receptor source for this set is a female donor in good health and CMV-seronegative.

This chain uses TRBV28 with TRBJ2-7, with TRBD1 identical over 7 bases. The germline V gene has CDR1 MDHEN and CDR2 SYDVKM. CDR3 length: 14 residues. The J segment lost 3 bases and the V segment lost 6 bases, leaving 8 bases of the junction unmatched. This CDR3 reads CASSPTGSLYEQYF. The CDR3 nucleotides are TGTGCCAGCAGCCCGACAGGGTCTCTCTACGAGCAGTACTTC.

The rearrangement links TRBV5-1 to TRBJ1-5; D is uncertain. Germline assignment: CDR1 SGHRS and CDR2 YFSETQ. There are 13 residues in the CDR3. The V gene lost 3 bases and the J gene lost 3 bases, with 7 bases spanning the gap. The CDR3 sequence: CASSSTVNQPQHF. The CDR3 DNA sequence: TGCGCCAGCAGCTCCACAGTCAATCAGCCCCAGCATTTT.

The gene calls are TRBV6-5 and TRBJ1-3, with 9 bases identical to TRBD1. The CDR3 is 13 residues long. Germline V lookup: CDR1 MNHEY, CDR2 SVGAGI. Germline trimming cut 8 bases from V and 9 bases from J; bases unmatched to any gene: 8. The CDR3 loop reads CASRGTGLRTIYF. CDR3 nucleotide sequence: TGTGCCAGCCGCGGGACAGGGCTTCGCACCATATATTTT.

The genes are TRBV5-1 and TRBJ2-1; 9 nucleotides agree with TRBD2. This CDR3 is built from 15 residues. V lost 1 base to trimming and J lost 7 bases; unmatched junction nucleotides: 6. The germline CDR1 and CDR2 sequences are SGHRS and YFSETQ. CDR3 coding DNA: TGCGCCAGCAGCTTGAGGGTTAGCGGGAGTAATGAGCAGTTCTTC. Its protein is CASSLRVSGSNEQFF.

The chain recombines TRBV11-2 with TRBJ2-2; a weak D match, TRBD2 (5 bases). The V gene's germline CDR1 is SGHAT and CDR2 FQNNGV. This CDR3 region has 16 residues. V lost 3 bases and J 0 bases, leaving 11 bases between the germline ends. CDR3 nucleotides: TGTGCCAGCAGCTTGCTTTTGAGGGCGAACACCGGGGAGCTGTTTTTT. Translating gives CASSLLLRANTGELFF.

The rearrangement links TRBV5-4 to TRBJ1-4, with D unresolved. CDR1 and CDR2 from the germline V gene are SGHNT and YYREEE (reference sequence). CDR3 size: 14 residues. The germline V and J ends were trimmed by 2 bases and 5 bases, with 10 bases remaining between them. CDR3 in DNA: TGTGCCAGCAGCTTAGGGCGGAGGAATGAAAAACTGTTTTTT. As protein: CASSLGRRNEKLFF.

The chain couples TRBV27 to TRBJ2-5; D gene unclear. The assigned J gene may be wrong: the sequence end matches TRBJ2-7 better. The CDR3 consists of 10 residues. Per germline, CDR1 MNHEY and CDR2 SMNVEV (reference sequence). CDR3 nucleotide sequence: TGTGCCAGCAGTTTCCCCGAGCAGTACTTC. This translates into CASSFPEQYF.

V gene TRBV7-9 combines with J gene TRBJ2-7; maybe TRBD2 (6 bases). Germline V gives CDR1 SEHNR, CDR2 FQNEAQ (reference sequence). Trimming removed 5 bases from V and 5 bases from J, with 19 bases in between. The CDR3 extends over 15 amino acids. The CDR3 DNA reads as TGTGCCAGCAGCCGTATCGGGGGAGTCACCAACGAGCAGTACTTC. Translated: CASSRIGGVTNEQYF.

The rearrangement links TRBV7-9 to TRBJ2-7, with a tentative D call TRBD2 (7 bases). V was cut by 6 bases and J by 7 bases, with 25 bases left in between. The germline gives CDR1 SEHNR, CDR2 FQNEAQ (reference sequence). The CDR3 contains 16 residues. This CDR3 reads CASSATFRGGGFEQYF. In DNA, the CDR3 is TGTGCCAGCAGTGCCACGTTTAGGGGGGGCGGTTTTGAGCAGTACTTC.

In nucleotides, the CDR3 is TGTGCCAGCAGTTTAGGCAGCCCCCAAGGACAGGGACCAAAAGCTTTCTTT. This gives the protein CASSLGSPQGQGPKAFF. This rearrangement joins TRBV28 to TRBJ1-1; 8 bases map to TRBD1. The CDR3 contains 17 residues. The ends lost 2 bases at V and 9 bases at J; junction bases unmatched: 17. Germline V CDR1 and CDR2: MDHEN, SYDVKM. Based on the CDR3 plus reference TRBV28 and TRBJ1-1, the full variable domain is DVKVTQSSRYLVKRTGEKVFLECVQDMDHENMFWYRQDPGLGLRLIYFSYDVKMKEKGDIPEGYSVSREKKERFSLILESASTNQTSMYLCASSLGSPQGQGPKAFFGQGTRLTVV.

Only a few counts were recorded for this clone. The gene calls are TRBV11-2 and TRBJ1-3; no reliable D call. The CDR3 is made up of 14 amino acids. Trimming took 3 bases from V and 3 from J, leaving 9 bases between them. CDR1 is SGHAT and CDR2 is FQNNGV in the germline V gene. The CDR3 protein is CASSLVIGGNTIYF. CDR3 coding DNA: TGTGCCAGCAGCTTGGTAATCGGTGGAAACACCATATATTTT.

The chain recombines TRBV6-6 with TRBJ2-6; 7 positions agree with TRBD1. This CDR3 comprises 16 residues. The V and J ends lost 6 bases and 4 bases, in that order; junction bases with no gene match: 9. CDR1 is MNHNY and CDR2 is SVGAGI in the germline V gene (reference sequence). The CDR3 nucleotides read TGTGCCAGCAGAACAGGGGAGATGGTAGGGGCCAACGTCCTGACTTTC. It translates to CASRTGEMVGANVLTF.

The chain joins TRBV18 to TRBJ1-5; tentative D call: TRBD1 (5 bases). This CDR3 region has 16 residues. CDR1 and CDR2 from the germline V gene are KGHSH and LQKENI. V lost 4 bases and J lost 8, with 21 bases in between. CDR3 coding DNA: TGTGCCAGCTCACAAGGGGCAGGGCCTAGTAGGGAGCCCCAGCATTTT. Encoded protein: CASSQGAGPSREPQHF. The whole variable domain, filled in from reference TRBV18 and TRBJ1-5, reads NAGVMQNPRHLVRRRGQEARLRCSPMKGHSHVYWYRQLPEEGLKFMVYLQKENIIDESGMPKERFSAEFPKEGPSILRIQQVVRGDSAAYFCASSQGAGPSREPQHFGDGTRLSIL.

This clone was counted between two and nine times. This chain joins TRBV7-9 and TRBJ2-3, with D hard to call. The CDR3 length is 15 residues. The ends were cut back, 2 bases at V and 0 bases at J, with 9 bases in the middle. Germline assignment: CDR1 SEHNR and CDR2 FQNEAQ (reference sequence). The CDR3 loop is CASSLRRISTDTQYF. DNA of the CDR3: TGTGCCAGCAGCTTACGGCGGATTAGCACAGATACGCAGTATTTT.

The table lists this clone with a few counts. The rearrangement links TRBV6-1 to TRBJ2-7; a possible D gene is TRBD1 (6 bases). V lost 2 bases, J lost 5 bases, and 13 bases lay in between. CDR3 size: 14 residues. Germline V gives CDR1 MNHNS, CDR2 SASEGT. The CDR3 sequence is CASSEKGRGNEQYF. The CDR3 DNA reads as TGTGCCAGCAGTGAAAAAGGCAGGGGAAACGAGCAGTACTTC.

Notes on this clone: Other DNA sequences in the sample encode the same CDR3. CDR3 in amino acids: CASSFQENTEAFF. CDR3 DNA: TGCGCCAGCAGCTTTCAGGAGAACACTGAAGCTTTCTTT. The chain couples TRBV5-1 to TRBJ1-1; the D is unclear. The CDR3 is 13 amino acids. CDR1 is SGHRS and CDR2 is YFSETQ in the germline V gene. V was clipped by 2 bases and J by 1 base, with 6 bases between them.

The chain recombines TRBV4-1 with TRBJ1-1; D gene uncertain. Germline V gene sequence: CDR1 MGHRA, CDR2 YSYEKL. V gave up 0 bases and J gave up 0 bases, with 14 bases separating them. The CDR3 loop spans 17 amino acids. The CDR3 protein is CASSQDRREIMNTEAFF. In nucleotides, the CDR3 is TGCGCCAGCAGCCAAGATCGGAGGGAGATCATGAACACTGAAGCTTTCTTT.

The V and J genes are TRBV14 and TRBJ2-5; 7 positions match TRBD1. The V segment lost 4 bases and the J segment 0 bases; nucleotides outside the gene matches: 2. The length of the CDR3 is 14 residues. Germline V CDR1 and CDR2: SGHDN, FVKESK. The CDR3 spells CASSLTGYQETQYF. The CDR3 nucleotides are TGTGCCAGCAGCCTGACAGGGTACCAAGAGACCCAGTACTTC.

The chain uses TRBV18 and TRBJ2-7, with 9 positions matching TRBD1. This CDR3 has 13 amino acids. Germline V gives CDR1 KGHSH, CDR2 LQKENI. V was pared by 6 bases and J by 7 bases, with 7 bases of the junction left unmatched. CDR3 in DNA: TGTGCCAGCTCGGCCGGGACAGGGTTTGAGCAGTACTTC. It yields the protein CASSAGTGFEQYF. The full variable domain, rest sourced from reference TRBV18 and TRBJ2-7, is NAGVMQNPRHLVRRRGQEARLRCSPMKGHSHVYWYRQLPEEGLKFMVYLQKENIIDESGMPKERFSAEFPKEGPSILRIQQVVRGDSAAYFCASSAGTGFEQYFGPGTRLTVT.

This chain joins TRBV7-2 and TRBJ1-5, with TRBD1 matching over 11 bases. In germline, CDR1 is SGHTA, CDR2 FQGNSA. CDR3 length equals 19 residues. The ends lost 1 base at V and 6 bases at J; junction bases unmatched: 14. Written as DNA, the CDR3 is TGTGCCAGCAGCTTAGAAGGGGGTCGGACAGGGGGCCTGAGTCAGCCCCAGCATTTT. As protein: CASSLEGGRTGGLSQPQHF.

The chain combines TRBV11-3 with TRBJ2-1, with 8 nucleotides matching TRBD1. Germline V lookup: CDR1 SGHNT, CDR2 YENEEA. The CDR3 is made up of 13 amino acids. Unmatched junction bases numbered 6, after V lost 4 bases and J lost 10 bases. In nucleotides, the CDR3 is TGTGCCAGCAGCTACCCAGGGGGCAGCGAGCAGTTCTTC. It codes for CASSYPGGSEQFF.

The chain couples TRBV7-2 to TRBJ2-4, with D perhaps TRBD1 (6 bases). The CDR3 extends over 13 amino acids. V lost 3 bases to trimming and J lost 5 bases, with 8 bases between them. Germline V gene sequence: CDR1 SGHTA, CDR2 FQGNSA. The CDR3 DNA follows: TGTGCCAGCAGCTTCAGGGGTCAAAACATTCAGTACTTC. Amino acids: CASSFRGQNIQYF.

This clone appeared a few times. The chain carries TRBV25-1 and TRBJ2-5; 11 nucleotides match TRBD2. This CDR3 spans 15 amino acids. The germline CDR1 and CDR2 sequences are MGHDK and SYGVNS. V shed 7 bases and J 5 bases; nucleotides not matched to a gene: 9. CDR3 region: CASTPTSGSGETQYF. CDR3 DNA: TGTGCCAGCACTCCAACTAGCGGGAGCGGGGAGACCCAGTACTTC.

The V and J genes are TRBV4-1 and TRBJ2-1, with D unresolved. V lost 4 bases, J lost 2 bases, and 9 bases lay in between. CDR1 is MGHRA and CDR2 is YSYEKL in the germline V gene. The CDR3 totals 14 residues. CDR3 protein: CASSPTLAYNEQFF. CDR3 sequence (DNA): TGCGCCAGCAGCCCAACCCTAGCCTACAATGAGCAGTTCTTC.

The chain recombines TRBV27 with TRBJ1-2; 9 bases align to TRBD1. The CDR3 loop spans 11 amino acids. Germline assignment: CDR1 MNHEY and CDR2 SMNVEV (reference sequence). Trimming removed 6 bases from V and 7 bases from J; junction bases left unmatched: 0. The CDR3 here is CASRQGAGYTF. CDR3 sequence (DNA): TGTGCCAGCAGACAGGGGGCTGGCTACACCTTC.

V and J are TRBV5-1 and TRBJ1-1, with D unclear. This CDR3 is built from 16 residues. Germline V gene sequence: CDR1 SGHRS, CDR2 YFSETQ. V dropped 4 bases and J dropped 0 bases, with 16 bases sitting between them. This CDR3 is CASSPQARGMNTEAFF. DNA of the CDR3: TGCGCCAGCAGCCCGCAGGCACGGGGAATGAACACTGAAGCTTTCTTT.

This clone turned up a few times. This chain joins TRBV11-2 and TRBJ1-1; possible D gene TRBD1, 5 bases. V lost 2 bases, J lost 6 bases, and 13 bases lay in between. In germline, CDR1 is SGHAT, CDR2 FQNNGV. This CDR3 is 14 amino acids long. In DNA, the CDR3 is TGTGCCAGCAGCTTAAGTGACCAGGGCTCTGAAGCTTTCTTT. This translates into CASSLSDQGSEAFF.

This chain joins TRBV4-2 and TRBJ2-7; 9 nucleotides match TRBD1. V shed 0 bases, J shed 6 bases, and the junction held 6 bases outside the gene matches. The CDR3 totals 15 residues. The germline gives CDR1 LGHNA, CDR2 YNFKEQ. The CDR3 loop is CASSQEGQGLVEQYF. In nucleotides, the CDR3 is TGTGCCAGCAGCCAAGAGGGACAGGGTCTGGTCGAGCAGTACTTC.

The chain recombines TRBV19 with TRBJ2-7; weak D call: TRBD1 (5 bases). This CDR3 spans 12 amino acids. Deletions cut 6 bases from V and 5 bases from J, with 11 bases between. Per germline, CDR1 LNHDA and CDR2 SQIVND (reference sequence). CDR3 sequence (DNA): TGTGCCAGTAGCCCCAAAGGGGACGAGCAGTACTTC. It yields the protein CASSPKGDEQYF.

The CDR3 coding sequence is TGTGCCAGCATTAACGGAGGAAACGCTGAAGCTTTCTTT. Protein: CASINGGNAEAFF. This sequence joins TRBV28 and TRBJ1-1, with D unresolved. Trimming removed 7 bases from V and 6 bases from J, with 15 bases in between. Germline CDR1 and CDR2: MDHEN and SYDVKM. The CDR3 has 13 amino acids.

A single count supports this clone. The rearrangement uses TRBV18 and TRBJ2-1; TRBD1 is a possible D gene (6 bases). Trimming pared 5 bases from V and 8 bases from J, leaving 19 bases between. Germline CDR1 KGHSH, CDR2 LQKENI. CDR3 length: 15 amino acids. CDR3 protein: CASSSRDEGVHEQFF. The CDR3 nucleotides are TGTGCCAGCTCATCCCGGGACGAGGGGGTCCATGAGCAGTTCTTC.

CDR3 sequence (DNA): TGCGCCAGCAGCATGACTAGCGGAGGGATTTACAATGAGCAGTTCTTC. Translation: CASSMTSGGIYNEQFF. The gene calls are TRBV5-1 and TRBJ2-1; 9 bases match TRBD2. Germline lookup yields CDR1 SGHRS and CDR2 YFSETQ. CDR3 length: 16 residues. V dropped 4 bases and J dropped 4; count of bases not matched to a gene: 9.